Listed below are T cell receptor beta chains from one sample, sequenced in a study of T cell changes during pregnancy in multiple sclerosis. Profiled with immunoSEQ multiplex PCR; TCRdb holds only in-frame clones, not every one. The sample has tens of thousands of clones, roughly nine tenths seen once. Specimen: CD8+ T cells from peripheral blood mononuclear cells, collected in the second trimester of pregnancy. These receptors originate from a female donor with multiple sclerosis, enrolled in a pregnancy study. Each CDR3 is given with its conserved first and last residue. Each record gives: D gene, V gene, clone size, J gene, CDR3 length, CDR3 protein, CDR3 DNA. The D gene is left open where the match is weak. Clone size is shown for a subset of rows, as once, few, many or a class of expanded clone.

>.|TRBV6-6|.|TRBJ2-7|13
CATFQAGSPEQYF
TGTGCCACCTTCCAGGCAGGTTCCCCCGAGCAGTACTTC
>.|TRBV28|.|TRBJ1-2|14
CASSFPEGDYGYTF
TGTGCCAGCAGTTTCCCTGAGGGAGACTATGGCTACACCTTC
>TRBD1|TRBV7-8|.|TRBJ2-3|15
CASSLEDRSTDTQYF
TGTGCCAGCAGCTTAGAGGACAGGAGCACAGATACGCAGTATTTT
>.|TRBV5-8|few|TRBJ2-2|14
CASSLTVNTGELFF
TGTGCCAGCAGCTTGACAGTGAACACCGGGGAGCTGTTTTTT
>TRBD1|TRBV6-1|once|TRBJ1-2|13
CASSPGQNYGYTF
TGTGCCAGCAGTCCGGGACAGAACTATGGCTACACCTTC
>TRBD2|TRBV28|.|TRBJ2-1|13
CASSSGGGNEQFF
TGTGCCAGCAGTTCGGGCGGGGGCAATGAGCAGTTCTTC
>.|TRBV29-1|.|TRBJ1-3|12
CSAPDTGNTIYF
TGCAGCGCCCCAGACACTGGAAACACCATATATTTT
>TRBD2|TRBV27|.|TRBJ2-7|16
CASQAGTSGIGYEQYF
TGTGCCAGCCAGGCCGGGACTAGCGGGATCGGGTACGAGCAGTACTTC
>.|TRBV9|.|TRBJ2-7|14
CASSEGGGSYEQYF
TGTGCCAGCAGCGAGGGGGGGGGCTCCTACGAGCAGTACTTC
>.|TRBV27|.|TRBJ2-7|15
CASKQSVASAYEQYF
TGTGCCAGCAAGCAGTCGGTAGCGTCCGCCTACGAGCAGTACTTC
>.|TRBV6-1|.|TRBJ1-1|13
CASISQGATEAFF
TGTGCCAGCATTTCACAGGGTGCCACTGAAGCTTTCTTT
>.|TRBV2|.|TRBJ2-2|17
CASSAPGYPSVSGELFF
TGTGCCAGCAGTGCTCCAGGGTATCCGTCCGTATCTGGGGAGCTGTTTTTT
>TRBD2|TRBV10-3|once|TRBJ2-1|17
CAISPGLAGGPSSEQFF
TGTGCCATCAGCCCGGGACTAGCGGGAGGGCCATCAAGTGAGCAGTTCTTC
>.|TRBV10-3|.|TRBJ2-1|14
CAISELDSLLQQFF
TGTGCCATCAGTGAGTTGGACAGCCTCCTACAGCAGTTCTTC
>.|TRBV11-2|once|TRBJ2-7|16
CASSLVMRGSTYEQYF
TGTGCCAGCAGCTTAGTGATGCGGGGCTCAACCTACGAGCAGTACTTC
>TRBD1|TRBV11-3|.|TRBJ2-5|15
CASSLVEGADETQYF
TGTGCCAGCAGCTTAGTTGAGGGGGCCGATGAGACCCAGTACTTC
>.|TRBV4-2|.|TRBJ2-7|14
CASSQDILSYEQYF
TGTGCCAGCAGCCAAGATATCCTTTCCTACGAGCAGTACTTC
>TRBD1|TRBV5-5|.|TRBJ1-1|15
CASSKTTGKNTEAFF
TGTGCCAGCAGCAAAACGACAGGGAAAAACACTGAAGCTTTCTTT
>TRBD1|TRBV7-8|.|TRBJ1-5|14
CASSGQGAGQPQHF
TGTGCCAGCTCCGGACAGGGGGCCGGTCAGCCCCAGCATTTT
>TRBD2|TRBV4-1|medium-sized|TRBJ2-1|16
CASHRSGTEVLGEQFF
TGCGCCAGCCATAGGAGCGGGACTGAAGTTTTGGGTGAGCAGTTCTTC
>.|TRBV4-1|few|TRBJ1-2|14
CASSQEAGASGYTF
TGCGCCAGCAGCCAAGAAGCAGGGGCCTCTGGCTACACCTTC
>TRBD1|TRBV10-3|.|TRBJ2-6|15
CATQDRVSGANVLTF
TGTGCCACCCAGGACAGGGTCTCTGGGGCCAACGTCCTGACTTTC
>.|TRBV19|.|TRBJ1-5|15
CASSTRQDSNQPQHF
TGTGCCAGTAGTACAAGACAGGATAGCAATCAGCCCCAGCATTTT
>TRBD1|TRBV12-5|.|TRBJ1-1|14
CASGLTGVSTEAFF
TGTGCTAGTGGTCTAACAGGGGTTAGCACTGAAGCTTTCTTT
>TRBD1|TRBV2|.|TRBJ1-5|15
CASKSGGGGNQPQHF
TGTGCCAGTAAATCAGGGGGCGGAGGCAATCAGCCCCAGCATTTT
>TRBD1|TRBV19|.|TRBJ2-7|14
CASSPGTGTYEQYF
TGTGCCAGTAGCCCCGGGACAGGTACCTACGAGCAGTACTTC
>TRBD2|TRBV28|once|TRBJ2-3|15
CASSQLAGITDTQYF
TGTGCCAGCAGTCAACTAGCGGGAATCACAGATACGCAGTATTTT
>TRBD2|TRBV7-8|.|TRBJ2-2|15
CASSPAGGGAGELFF
TGTGCCAGCAGCCCCGCGGGGGGTGGCGCGGGGGAGCTGTTTTTT
>.|TRBV5-8|.|TRBJ2-1|16
CASSLSGLGSYNEQFF
TGTGCCAGCAGCTTGTCAGGGTTGGGCTCCTACAATGAGCAGTTCTTC
>TRBD2|TRBV9|.|TRBJ2-7|15
CASSAGTSENYEQYF
TGTGCCAGCAGCGCGGGGACTAGTGAGAACTACGAGCAGTACTTC
>.|TRBV28|.|TRBJ2-5|12
CASSFPLETQYF
TGTGCCAGCAGTTTCCCCCTTGAGACCCAGTACTTC
>TRBD1|TRBV6-6|few|TRBJ1-2|13
CASSYHDRDGYTF
TGTGCCAGCAGTTACCACGACAGGGATGGCTACACCTTC